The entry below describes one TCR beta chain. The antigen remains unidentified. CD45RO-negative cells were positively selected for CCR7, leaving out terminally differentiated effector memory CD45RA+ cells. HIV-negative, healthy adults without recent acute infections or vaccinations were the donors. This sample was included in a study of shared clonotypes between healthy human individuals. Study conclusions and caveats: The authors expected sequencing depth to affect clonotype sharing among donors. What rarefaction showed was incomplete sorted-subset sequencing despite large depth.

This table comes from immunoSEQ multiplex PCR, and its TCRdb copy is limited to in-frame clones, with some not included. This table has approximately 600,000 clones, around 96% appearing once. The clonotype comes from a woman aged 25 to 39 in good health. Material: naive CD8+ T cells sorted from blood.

The CDR3 DNA sequence: TGTGCCAGCAGCTATCCGGACAGCTCCTACGAGCAGTACTTC. It codes for CASSYPDSSYEQYF. This chain connects TRBV7-9 to TRBJ2-7, with D maybe TRBD1 (6 bases). Germline V gene lookup returns CDR1 SEHNR and CDR2 FQNEAQ (reference sequence). With 4 bases removed from V and 0 bases from J, the gap between germline ends came to 10 bases. This CDR3 has 14 amino acids.